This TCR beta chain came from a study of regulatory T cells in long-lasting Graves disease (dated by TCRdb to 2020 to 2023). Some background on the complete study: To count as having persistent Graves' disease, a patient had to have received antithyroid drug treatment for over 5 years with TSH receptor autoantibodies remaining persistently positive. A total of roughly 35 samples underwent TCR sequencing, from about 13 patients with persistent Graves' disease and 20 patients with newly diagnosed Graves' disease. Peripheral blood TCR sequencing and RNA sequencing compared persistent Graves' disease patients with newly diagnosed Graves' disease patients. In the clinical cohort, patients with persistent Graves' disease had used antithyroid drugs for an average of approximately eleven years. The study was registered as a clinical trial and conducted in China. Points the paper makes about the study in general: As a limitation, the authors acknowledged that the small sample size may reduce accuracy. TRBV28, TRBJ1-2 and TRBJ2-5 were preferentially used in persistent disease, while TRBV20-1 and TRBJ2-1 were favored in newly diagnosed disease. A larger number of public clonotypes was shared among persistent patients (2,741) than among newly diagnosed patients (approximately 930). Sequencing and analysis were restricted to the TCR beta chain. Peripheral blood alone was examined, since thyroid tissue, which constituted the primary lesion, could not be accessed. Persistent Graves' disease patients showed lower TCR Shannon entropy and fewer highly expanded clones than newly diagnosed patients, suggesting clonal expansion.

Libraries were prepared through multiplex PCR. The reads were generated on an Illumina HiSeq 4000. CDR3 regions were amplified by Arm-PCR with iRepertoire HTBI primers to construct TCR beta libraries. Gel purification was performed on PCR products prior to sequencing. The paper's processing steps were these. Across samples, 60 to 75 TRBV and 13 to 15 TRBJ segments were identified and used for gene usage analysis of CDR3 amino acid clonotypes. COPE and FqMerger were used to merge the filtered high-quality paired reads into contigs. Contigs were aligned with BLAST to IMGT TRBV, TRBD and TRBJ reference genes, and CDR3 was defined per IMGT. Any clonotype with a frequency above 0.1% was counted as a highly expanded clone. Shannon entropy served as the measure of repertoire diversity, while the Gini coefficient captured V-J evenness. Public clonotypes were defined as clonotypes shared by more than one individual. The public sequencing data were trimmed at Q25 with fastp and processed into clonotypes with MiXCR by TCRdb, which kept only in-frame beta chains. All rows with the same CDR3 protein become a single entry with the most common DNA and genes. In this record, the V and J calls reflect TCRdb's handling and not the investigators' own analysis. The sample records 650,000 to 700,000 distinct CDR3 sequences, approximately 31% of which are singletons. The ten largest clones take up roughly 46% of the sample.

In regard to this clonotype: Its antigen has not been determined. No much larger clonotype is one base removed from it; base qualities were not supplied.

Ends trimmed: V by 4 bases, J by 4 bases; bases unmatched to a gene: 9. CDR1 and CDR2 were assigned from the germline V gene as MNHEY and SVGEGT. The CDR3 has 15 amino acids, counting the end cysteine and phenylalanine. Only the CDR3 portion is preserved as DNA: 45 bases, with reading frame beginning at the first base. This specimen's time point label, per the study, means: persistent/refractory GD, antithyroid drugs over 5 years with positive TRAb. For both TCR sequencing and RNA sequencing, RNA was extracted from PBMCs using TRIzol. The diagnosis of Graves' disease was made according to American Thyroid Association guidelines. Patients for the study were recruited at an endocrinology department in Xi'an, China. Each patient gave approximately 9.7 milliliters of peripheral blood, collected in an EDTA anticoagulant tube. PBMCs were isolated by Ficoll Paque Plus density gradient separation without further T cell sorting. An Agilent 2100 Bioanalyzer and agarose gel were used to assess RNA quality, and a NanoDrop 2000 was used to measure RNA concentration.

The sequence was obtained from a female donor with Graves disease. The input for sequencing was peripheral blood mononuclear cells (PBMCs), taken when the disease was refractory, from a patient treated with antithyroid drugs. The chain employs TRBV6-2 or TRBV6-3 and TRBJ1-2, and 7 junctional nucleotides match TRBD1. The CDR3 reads CASSSPGTVPYGYTF. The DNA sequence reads TGTGCCAGCAGTTCTCCCGGGACAGTTCCCTATGGCTACACCTTC.